Sequencing of this TCR beta chain was carried out in a study of blood T cell repertoires in COVID-19. This clone was counted a few times. This CDR3 contains 15 residues. CDR1 is LGHDT, CDR2 YNNKEL, per germline (reference sequence). The ends lost 1 base at V and 6 bases at J; junction bases unmatched: 6. Clones were sequenced by immunoSEQ multiplex PCR, and TCRdb holds only the in-frame ones, with some missing. This table holds 160,000 or so clones, about four fifths found once. What was sequenced was PBMCs or T cells enriched from blood (not recorded which). J is TRBJ1-5 and V is TRBV3-1 (or the pseudogene TRBV3-2); TRBD1 matches 7 bases. The source is a man in his 60s who had recovered from COVID-19. CDR3 in amino acids: CASSQGQGWGQPQHF. For the CDR3, the DNA is TGTGCCAGCAGCCAAGGACAGGGATGGGGTCAGCCCCAGCATTTT.